The rows below give T cell receptor beta chains drawn from one sample of a study of identical twins. TCRdb reprocessed the 5' RACE reads with MiXCR, giving one entry per CDR3 protein. Of about 920,000 distinct CDR3 sequences in the sample, over 9% were seen once. This sample was shared with a second study, whose subject was yellow fever vaccine responses in identical twins.

Sequenced: PBMCs. The receptors were gathered from a woman younger than 35 in good health. Both conserved end residues are part of each CDR3. A D gene is named only where the DNA matches it firmly. The size entry is marked missing in some rows and otherwise reads once, few, many or a size class.

j_gene	d_gene	abundance	v_gene	CDR3aa	CDR3nt
TRBJ2-1	.	.	TRBV18	CASSPENSSEQFF	TGTGCCAGCTCACCGGAGAATAGCAGTGAGCAGTTCTTC
TRBJ2-7	.	many	TRBV12-3/TRBV12-4	CASSTSGYEQYF	TGTGCCAGCAGCACTTCAGGTTACGAGCAGTACTTC
TRBJ1-5	.	few	TRBV28	CASSLVTRIQPQHF	TGTGCCAGCAGTTTGGTGACACGTATTCAGCCCCAGCATTTT
TRBJ2-3	TRBD2	few	TRBV29-1	CSVDRVAGETDTQYF	TGCAGCGTTGACAGGGTGGCGGGAGAAACAGATACGCAGTATTTT
TRBJ2-1	TRBD1	.	TRBV7-8	CASSLANRQGIHNEQFF	TGTGCCAGCAGCTTAGCGAACCGACAGGGGATCCACAATGAGCAGTTCTTC
TRBJ1-1	.	once	TRBV6-1	CASSALTQFLNTEAFF	TGTGCCAGCAGTGCCCTCACGCAGTTCTTGAACACTGAAGCTTTCTTT
TRBJ2-1	.	.	TRBV5-1	CASSSETGVANEQFF	TGCGCCAGCAGCTCTGAGACGGGCGTAGCAAATGAGCAGTTCTTC
TRBJ2-6	.	few	TRBV11-2	CASSLGPFVGQGANVLTF	TGTGCCAGCAGCTTGGGCCCTTTTGTAGGTCAGGGGGCCAACGTCCTGACTTTC
TRBJ1-1	.	.	TRBV29-1	CSVFRDLNTEAFF	TGCAGCGTATTTAGGGACCTCAACACTGAAGCTTTCTTT
TRBJ2-7	TRBD1	.	TRBV29-1	CSVSGTGSFYEQYF	TGCAGCGTTTCGGGGACAGGATCCTTCTACGAGCAGTACTTC
TRBJ1-1	TRBD1	.	TRBV6-1	CASRSYRGNTEAFF	TGTGCCAGCAGGTCCTACAGGGGGAACACTGAAGCTTTCTTT
TRBJ1-3	TRBD1	.	TRBV7-9	CASSSPRDRSGNTIYF	TGTGCCAGCAGCAGCCCGAGGGACAGGTCTGGAAACACCATATATTTT
TRBJ2-3	TRBD1	many	TRBV29-1	CSVRQGSSDTQYF	TGCAGCGTGAGACAGGGGAGCTCAGATACGCAGTATTTT
TRBJ1-1	.	few	TRBV4-1	CASSPRDAGNTEAFF	TGCGCCAGCAGCCCTAGGGACGCCGGGAACACTGAAGCTTTCTTT
TRBJ2-2	.	few	TRBV4-2	CASSQGRDELFF	TGTGCCAGCAGCCAAGGACGGGACGAGCTGTTTTTT
TRBJ2-2	.	few	TRBV7-9	CATETGELFF	TGTGCCACCGAAACCGGGGAGCTGTTTTTT
TRBJ2-7	.	.	TRBV29-1	CSVETQAGYEQYF	TGCAGCGTTGAAACCCAGGCAGGCTACGAGCAGTACTTC
TRBJ2-5	TRBD2	few	TRBV29-1	CSVEDSGGEETQYF	TGCAGCGTTGAAGATAGTGGGGGGGAAGAGACCCAGTACTTC
TRBJ2-5	TRBD1	few	TRBV2	CASSEGGQLQETQYF	TGTGCCAGCAGTGAAGGGGGACAGCTACAAGAGACCCAGTACTTC
TRBJ2-1	TRBD2	few	TRBV24-1	CATSDLGGLADEQFF	TGTGCCACCAGTGATTTGGGCGGACTAGCCGATGAGCAGTTCTTC
TRBJ2-7	.	few	TRBV20-1	CSARDRGPLSEQYF	TGCAGTGCTAGAGATAGAGGGCCTCTTTCCGAGCAGTACTTC
TRBJ2-1	TRBD2	.	TRBV15	CATSRAGGSRNEQFF	TGTGCCACCAGCAGAGCGGGCGGGAGTAGGAATGAGCAGTTCTTC
TRBJ2-2	.	.	TRBV14	CASRPLGNTGELFF	TGTGCCAGCAGGCCCCTAGGGAACACCGGGGAGCTGTTTTTT
TRBJ1-1	.	.	TRBV6-1	CASSDLGNTEAFF	TGTGCCAGCAGTGATCTGGGGAACACTGAAGCTTTCTTT
TRBJ1-2	TRBD1	few	TRBV11-2	CASRSTGEFNGYTF	TGTGCCAGCAGATCCACAGGGGAATTTAATGGCTACACCTTC
TRBJ2-1	.	few	TRBV29-1	CSVGRDSYNEQFF	TGCAGCGTTGGCAGGGACTCCTACAATGAGCAGTTCTTC
TRBJ2-1	TRBD2	few	TRBV4-2	CASSQVRGGTSYNEQFF	TGTGCCAGCAGCCAAGTCAGAGGTGGGACTAGCTACAATGAGCAGTTCTTC
TRBJ1-5	.	many	TRBV6-5	CASSYRGLHSNQPQHF	TGTGCCAGCAGTTATCGGGGGCTCCATAGCAATCAGCCCCAGCATTTT
TRBJ2-1	TRBD2	.	TRBV10-3	CAISDPNTSGRLFF	TGTGCCATCAGTGATCCGAACACTAGCGGGAGGCTGTTCTTC
TRBJ2-1	.	few	TRBV19	CASTLQGSPYNEQFF	TGTGCCAGTACCCTACAGGGTAGCCCCTACAATGAGCAGTTCTTC
TRBJ1-2	.	.	TRBV5-6	CASTGYRTNYGYTF	TGTGCCAGCACCGGGTACAGAACTAACTATGGCTACACCTTC
TRBJ2-1	.	.	TRBV5-1	CASSPVAATYNEQFF	TGCGCCAGCAGCCCGGTAGCGGCGACCTACAATGAGCAGTTCTTC
TRBJ2-3	.	few	TRBV24-1	CATSDGGGPTDTQYF	TGTGCCACCAGTGATGGAGGGGGGCCCACAGATACGCAGTATTTT
TRBJ2-6	.	few	TRBV5-1	CASSFPDSGANVLTF	TGCGCCAGCAGCTTCCCGGACTCTGGGGCCAACGTCCTGACTTTC
TRBJ2-1	TRBD2	.	TRBV25-1	CASSDPSGLAMNEQFF	TGTGCCAGCAGTGACCCTTCGGGACTAGCAATGAATGAGCAGTTCTTC
TRBJ2-3	.	few	TRBV10-1	CASSVLASDTQYF	TGCGCCAGCAGTGTTCTCGCATCAGATACGCAGTATTTT
TRBJ1-1	TRBD1	.	TRBV7-8	CASSKPGQGAPNTEAFF	TGTGCCAGCAGCAAACCGGGACAGGGGGCCCCGAACACTGAAGCTTTCTTT
TRBJ2-5	TRBD2	.	TRBV11-1	CASSLSPDIAGGPKTQYF	TGTGCCAGCAGCTTATCCCCGGACATAGCGGGAGGGCCGAAGACCCAGTACTTC
TRBJ2-3	TRBD1	few	TRBV12-3/TRBV12-4	CASSEGAGRGTQYF	TGTGCCAGCAGCGAGGGGGCAGGCCGGGGTACGCAGTATTTT
TRBJ2-7	.	.	TRBV29-1	CSVEGGGTYEQYF	TGCAGCGTTGAGGGGGGCGGCACCTACGAGCAGTACTTC
TRBJ2-1	TRBD2	.	TRBV5-1	CASSTRDLGLAGGRPYNEQFF	TGCGCCAGCAGCACAAGAGACCTAGGACTAGCGGGGGGACGCCCCTACAATGAGCAGTTCTTC
TRBJ1-5	.	.	TRBV20-1	CSAGLGRNQPQHF	TGCAGTGCTGGACTGGGACGCAATCAGCCCCAGCATTTT
TRBJ2-3	.	few	TRBV10-3	CAITQKGGVTDTQYF	TGTGCCATCACCCAGAAGGGGGGAGTAACAGATACGCAGTATTTT
TRBJ2-2	TRBD1	.	TRBV11-2	CASSPRDAFLLRGKNTGELFF	TGTGCCAGCAGCCCTCGGGACGCCTTCCTACTCAGGGGGAAGAACACCGGGGAGCTGTTTTTT